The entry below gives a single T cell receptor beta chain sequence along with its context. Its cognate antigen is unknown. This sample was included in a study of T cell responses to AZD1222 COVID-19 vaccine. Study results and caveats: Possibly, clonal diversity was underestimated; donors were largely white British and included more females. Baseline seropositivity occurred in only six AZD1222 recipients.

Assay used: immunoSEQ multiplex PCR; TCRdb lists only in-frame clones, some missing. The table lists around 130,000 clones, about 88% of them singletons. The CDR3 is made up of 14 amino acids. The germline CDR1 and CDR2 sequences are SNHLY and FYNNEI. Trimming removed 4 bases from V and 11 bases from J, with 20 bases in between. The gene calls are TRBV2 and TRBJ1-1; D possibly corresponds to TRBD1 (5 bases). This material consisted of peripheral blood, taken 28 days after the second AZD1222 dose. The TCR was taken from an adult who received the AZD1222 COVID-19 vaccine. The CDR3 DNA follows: TGTGCCAGCAGTGGGGAAAGGCGACCCGGGGGTGCTTTCTTT. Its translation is CASSGERRPGGAFF.